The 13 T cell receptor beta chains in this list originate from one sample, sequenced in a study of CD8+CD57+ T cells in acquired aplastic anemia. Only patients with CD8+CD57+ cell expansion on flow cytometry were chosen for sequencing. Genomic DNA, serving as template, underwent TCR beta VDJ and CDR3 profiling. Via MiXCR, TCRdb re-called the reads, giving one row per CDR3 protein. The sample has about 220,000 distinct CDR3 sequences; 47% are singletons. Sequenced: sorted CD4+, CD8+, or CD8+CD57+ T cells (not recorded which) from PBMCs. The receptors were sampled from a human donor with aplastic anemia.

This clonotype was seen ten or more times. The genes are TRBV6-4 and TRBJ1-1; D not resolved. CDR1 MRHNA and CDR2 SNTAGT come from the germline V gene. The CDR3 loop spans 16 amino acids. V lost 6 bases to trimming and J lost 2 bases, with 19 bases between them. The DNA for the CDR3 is TGTGCCAGCAGGATTGTGGTTTGGCATGGAAACACTGAAGCTTTCTTT. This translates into CASRIVVWHGNTEAFF.

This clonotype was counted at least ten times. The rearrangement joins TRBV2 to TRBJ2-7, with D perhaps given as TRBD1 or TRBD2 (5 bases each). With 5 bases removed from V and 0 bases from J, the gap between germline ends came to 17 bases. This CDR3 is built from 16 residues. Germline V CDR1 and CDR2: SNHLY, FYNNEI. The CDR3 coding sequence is TGTGCCAGCAGTTCGAAATGGGACGGAGACTCCTACGAGCAGTACTTC. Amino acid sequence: CASSSKWDGDSYEQYF.

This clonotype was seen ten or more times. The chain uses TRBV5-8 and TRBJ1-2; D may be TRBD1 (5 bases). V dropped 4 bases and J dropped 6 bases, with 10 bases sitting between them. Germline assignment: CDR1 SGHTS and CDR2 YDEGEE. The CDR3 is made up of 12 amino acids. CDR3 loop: CASSGGRDGYTF. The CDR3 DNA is TGTGCCAGCAGCGGGGGTAGGGATGGCTACACCTTC.

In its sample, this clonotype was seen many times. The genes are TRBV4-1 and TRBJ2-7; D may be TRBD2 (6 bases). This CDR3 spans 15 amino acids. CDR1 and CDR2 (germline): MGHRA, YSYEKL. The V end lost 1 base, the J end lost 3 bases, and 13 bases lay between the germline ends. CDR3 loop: CASSQVIQGGYEQYF. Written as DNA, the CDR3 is TGCGCCAGCAGCCAAGTAATCCAGGGAGGCTACGAGCAGTACTTC.

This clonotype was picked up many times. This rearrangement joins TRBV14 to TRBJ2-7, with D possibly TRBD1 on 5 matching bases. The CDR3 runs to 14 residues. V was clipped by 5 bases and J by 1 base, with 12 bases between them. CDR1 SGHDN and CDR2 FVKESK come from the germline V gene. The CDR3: CASSAAGISYEQYF. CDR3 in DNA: TGTGCCAGCAGCGCAGCAGGGATTTCCTACGAGCAGTACTTC.

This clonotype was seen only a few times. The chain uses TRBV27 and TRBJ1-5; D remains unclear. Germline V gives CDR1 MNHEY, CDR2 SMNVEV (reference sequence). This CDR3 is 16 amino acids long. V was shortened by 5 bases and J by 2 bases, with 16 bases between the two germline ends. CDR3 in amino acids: CASSNARGWGNQPQHF. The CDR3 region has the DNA TGTGCCAGCAGTAATGCGCGGGGTTGGGGCAATCAGCCCCAGCATTTT.

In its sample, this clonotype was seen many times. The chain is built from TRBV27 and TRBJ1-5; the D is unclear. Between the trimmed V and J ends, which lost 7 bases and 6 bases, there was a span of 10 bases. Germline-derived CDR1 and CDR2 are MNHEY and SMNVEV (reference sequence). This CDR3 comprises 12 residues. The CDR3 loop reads CASMGRSQPQHF. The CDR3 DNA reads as TGTGCCAGCATGGGGAGGAGTCAGCCCCAGCATTTT.

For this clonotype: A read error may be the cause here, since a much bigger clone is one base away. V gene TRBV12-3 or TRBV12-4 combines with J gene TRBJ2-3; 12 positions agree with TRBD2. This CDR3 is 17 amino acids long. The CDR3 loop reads CASSLGRLAGATDTRYF. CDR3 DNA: TGTGCCAGCAGTTTAGGAAGACTAGCGGGGGCCACAGATACGCGGTATTTT.

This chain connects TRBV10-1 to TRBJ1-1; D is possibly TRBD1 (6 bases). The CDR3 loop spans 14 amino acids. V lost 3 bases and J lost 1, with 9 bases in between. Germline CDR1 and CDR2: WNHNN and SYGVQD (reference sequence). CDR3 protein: CASSDPTGNTEAFF. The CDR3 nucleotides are TGCGCCAGCAGTGACCCGACAGGGAACACTGAAGCTTTCTTT.

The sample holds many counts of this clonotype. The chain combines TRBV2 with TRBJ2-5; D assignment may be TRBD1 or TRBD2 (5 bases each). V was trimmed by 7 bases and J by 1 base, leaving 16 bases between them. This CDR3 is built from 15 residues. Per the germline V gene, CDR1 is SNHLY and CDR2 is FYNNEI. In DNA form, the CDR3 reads TGTGCCAGCAAAATTTCGGCAGGGACCCAAGAGACCCAGTACTTC. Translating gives CASKISAGTQETQYF.

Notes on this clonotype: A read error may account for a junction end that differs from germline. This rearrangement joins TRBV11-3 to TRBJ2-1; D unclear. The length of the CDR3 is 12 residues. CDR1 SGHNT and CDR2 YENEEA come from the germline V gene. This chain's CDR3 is CASSLDTHFGVF. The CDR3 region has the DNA TGTGCCAGCAGCTTAGATACCCACTTTGGGGTCTTC.

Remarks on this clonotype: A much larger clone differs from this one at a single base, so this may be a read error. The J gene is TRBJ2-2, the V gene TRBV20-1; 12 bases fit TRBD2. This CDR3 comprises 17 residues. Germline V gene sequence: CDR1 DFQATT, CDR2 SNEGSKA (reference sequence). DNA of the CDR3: TGCAGTGCTAGCCGACTAGCGGGAGAGGGCGCCACCGGGGAGCTGTCTTTT. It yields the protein CSASRLAGEGATGELSF.

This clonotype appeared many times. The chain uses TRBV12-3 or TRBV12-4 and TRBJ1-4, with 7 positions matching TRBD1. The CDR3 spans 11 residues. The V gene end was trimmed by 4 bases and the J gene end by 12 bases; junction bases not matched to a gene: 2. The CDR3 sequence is CASSWGTELFF. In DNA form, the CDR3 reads TGTGCCAGCAGTTGGGGGACAGAACTGTTTTTT.